The present entry profiles one T cell receptor beta chain with its context. No antigen is known for it. This entry belongs to a study of immune cell composition in non-small cell lung cancer. Per germline, CDR1 LNHDA and CDR2 SQIVND (reference sequence). The CDR3 totals 14 residues. Trimming cost V 8 bases and J 8 bases, with 19 bases left between them. Frozen unsorted single-cell suspensions supplied the genomic DNA. TCRdb keeps only in-frame clones here, not all; method: immunoSEQ multiplex PCR. The sample gives under 4,000 clones, about 82% of which show up once; roughly 8.2% is in the top ten. Whole-study findings and limits: TIL tumour reactivity correlated with maximal tumour-associated clone frequency in adenocarcinoma. Top 10 clone scores and clonality were higher in squamous than adenocarcinoma.

Sequenced material: lung tumor tissue. This receptor was taken from a human donor with non-small cell lung cancer. This chain joins TRBV19 and TRBJ2-1, with D maybe TRBD2 (7 bases). CDR3 DNA sequence: TGTGCCAGTTCGGCGGGGGCAGGGATCCATGAGCAGTTCTTC. Amino acid sequence: CASSAGAGIHEQFF.